This T cell receptor (beta chain) appears in the sequencing data of a study of T cells in Graves' hyperthyroidism and ophthalmopathy. Per the germline V gene, CDR1 is SQVTM and CDR2 is ANQGSEA. Trimming took off 8 bases at V and 4 bases at J, with 15 bases between the two ends. This CDR3 is 12 amino acids long. What was amplified from RNA transcripts were TCR beta CDR3 regions. First-round RT-PCR of the TCR CDR3 relied on the HTBI primer set. Each CDR3 protein gets one entry after TCRdb re-called the multiplex PCR reads with MiXCR. The table lists about 520,000 distinct CDR3 sequences, approximately 25% of them singletons. Notes on the study in general: Researchers found most expanded thyroid clonotypes above 0.001 in blood as well.

Ten or more counts support this clonotype. Its specificity is not known. The genes are TRBV29-1 and TRBJ2-7; D tentatively fits TRBD1 or TRBD2 (5 bases each). The receptor comes from a woman in her twenties or thirties with Graves' ophthalmopathy. The specimen was blood. The CDR3 protein is CSMPGPNYEQYF. The CDR3 DNA sequence: TGCAGCATGCCGGGACCGAATTACGAGCAGTACTTC.